This T cell receptor (beta chain) was recorded in a study of cytomegalovirus exposure and HLA in healthy donors. The PCR had 60 Vbeta and 13 Jbeta primers. Sequencing was performed with immunoSEQ multiplex PCR; in TCRdb, only in-frame clones are kept and a portion is missing. The sample gives about 240,000 clones, about 85% of which show up once; roughly 0.22% is in the top ten. Whereas donors were nominally healthy upon sampling, unrecorded immune exposures were probable. Germline trimming cut 5 bases from V and 4 bases from J; bases unmatched to any gene: 8. CDR1 and CDR2 from the germline V gene are SQVTM and ANQGSEA. The CDR3 has 14 amino acids. Comments on this clone: Its antigen remains unknown.

The study, taken as a whole, reports: Later on, an analysis tied approximately 17,000 TCR beta sequences to HLA alleles at 0.05 false discovery rate. In vitro testing confirmed three CMV-associated chains as specific for CMV antigens.

Sequenced: PBMCs. This TCR was sampled from a girl aged 2 to 10 in good health and CMV-seronegative. The chain combines TRBV29-1 with TRBJ2-1; 7 nucleotides match TRBD2. CDR3 nucleotides: TGCAGCGTTCCAGTCGCGGGAGCGTACAATGAGCAGTTCTTC. Its protein is CSVPVAGAYNEQFF.